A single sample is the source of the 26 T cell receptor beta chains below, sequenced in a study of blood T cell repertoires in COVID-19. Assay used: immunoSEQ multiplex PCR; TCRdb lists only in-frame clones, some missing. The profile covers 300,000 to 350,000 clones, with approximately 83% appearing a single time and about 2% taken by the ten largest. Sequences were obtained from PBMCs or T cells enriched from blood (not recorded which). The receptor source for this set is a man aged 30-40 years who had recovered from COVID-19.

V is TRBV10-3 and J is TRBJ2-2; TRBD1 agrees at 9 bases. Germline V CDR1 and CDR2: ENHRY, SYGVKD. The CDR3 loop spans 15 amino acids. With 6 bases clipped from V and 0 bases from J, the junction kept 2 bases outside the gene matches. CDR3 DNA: TGTGCCATCAGAGGACAGGGGTCGAACACCGGGGAGCTGTTTTTT. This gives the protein CAIRGQGSNTGELFF.

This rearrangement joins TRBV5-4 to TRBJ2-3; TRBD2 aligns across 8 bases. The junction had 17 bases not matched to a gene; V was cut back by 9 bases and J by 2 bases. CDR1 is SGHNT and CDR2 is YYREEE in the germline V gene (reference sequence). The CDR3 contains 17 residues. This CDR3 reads CATFGGRSGGTTDTQYF. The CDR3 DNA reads TGTGCCACCTTTGGCGGTCGAAGCGGGGGAACCACAGATACGCAGTATTTT.

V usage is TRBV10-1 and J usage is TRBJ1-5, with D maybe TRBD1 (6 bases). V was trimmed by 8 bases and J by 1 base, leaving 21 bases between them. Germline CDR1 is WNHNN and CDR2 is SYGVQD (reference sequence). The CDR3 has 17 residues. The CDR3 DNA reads TGCGCCAGCTTTCGCCTGAGGGGACACCAGAGCAATCAGCCCCAGCATTTT. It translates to CASFRLRGHQSNQPQHF.

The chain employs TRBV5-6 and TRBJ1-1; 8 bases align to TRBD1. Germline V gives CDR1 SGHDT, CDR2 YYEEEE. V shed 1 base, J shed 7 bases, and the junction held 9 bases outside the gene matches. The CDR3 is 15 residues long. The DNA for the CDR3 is TGTGCCAGCAGCTTGAGCGGCAGGGGGCCAATTGAAGCTTTCTTT. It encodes CASSLSGRGPIEAFF.

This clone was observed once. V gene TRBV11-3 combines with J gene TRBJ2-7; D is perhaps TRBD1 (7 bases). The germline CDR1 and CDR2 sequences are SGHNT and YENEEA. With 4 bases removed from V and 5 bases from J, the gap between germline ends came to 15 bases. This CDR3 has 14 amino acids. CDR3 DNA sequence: TGTGCCAGCAGCTCAGGGGGGAGCCGGCACGAGCAGTACTTC. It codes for CASSSGGSRHEQYF. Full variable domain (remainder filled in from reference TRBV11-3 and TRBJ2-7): EAGVVQSPRYKIIEKKQPVAFWCNPISGHNTLYWYLQNLGQGPELLIRYENEEAVDDSQLPKDRFSAERLKGVDSTLKIQPAELGDSAVYLCASSSGGSRHEQYFGPGTRLTVT.

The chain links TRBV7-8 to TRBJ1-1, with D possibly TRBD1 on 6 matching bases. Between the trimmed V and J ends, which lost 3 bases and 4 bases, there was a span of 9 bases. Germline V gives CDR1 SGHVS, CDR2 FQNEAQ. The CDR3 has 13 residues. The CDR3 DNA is TGTGCCAGCAGCTTTAACAGGGTCACTGAAGCTTTCTTT. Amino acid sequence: CASSFNRVTEAFF.

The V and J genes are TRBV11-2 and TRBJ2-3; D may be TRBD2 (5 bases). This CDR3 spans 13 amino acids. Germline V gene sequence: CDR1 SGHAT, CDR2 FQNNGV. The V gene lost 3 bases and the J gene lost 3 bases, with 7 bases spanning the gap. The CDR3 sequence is CASSFTGTDTQYF. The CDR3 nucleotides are TGTGCCAGCAGCTTTACGGGAACAGATACGCAGTATTTT.

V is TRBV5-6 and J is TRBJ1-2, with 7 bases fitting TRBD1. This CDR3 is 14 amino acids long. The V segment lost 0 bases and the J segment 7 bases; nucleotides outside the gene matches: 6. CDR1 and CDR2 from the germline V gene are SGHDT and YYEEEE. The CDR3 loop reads CASSLAVTGFGYTF. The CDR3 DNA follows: TGTGCCAGCAGCTTGGCCGTGACAGGGTTTGGCTACACCTTC.

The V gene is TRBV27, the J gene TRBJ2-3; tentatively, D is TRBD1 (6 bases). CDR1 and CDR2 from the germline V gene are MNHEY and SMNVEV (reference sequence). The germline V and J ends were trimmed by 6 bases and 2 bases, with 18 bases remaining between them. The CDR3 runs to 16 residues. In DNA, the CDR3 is TGTGCCAGCAGCCCTCGAGGGGGTTCCTTCACAGATACGCAGTATTTT. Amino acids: CASSPRGGSFTDTQYF.

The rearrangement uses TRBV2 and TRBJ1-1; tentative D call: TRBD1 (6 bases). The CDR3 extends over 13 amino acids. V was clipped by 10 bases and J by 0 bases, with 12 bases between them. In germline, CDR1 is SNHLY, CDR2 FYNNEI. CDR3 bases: TGTGCCACCAAAACAGGGATGAACACTGAAGCTTTCTTT. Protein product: CATKTGMNTEAFF.

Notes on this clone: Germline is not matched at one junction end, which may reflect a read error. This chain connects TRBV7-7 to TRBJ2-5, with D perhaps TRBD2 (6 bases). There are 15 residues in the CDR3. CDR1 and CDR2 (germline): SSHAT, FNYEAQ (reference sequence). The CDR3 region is CASSLVVGGQETQYF. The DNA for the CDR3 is TGTGCTAGCAGCCTGGTCGTGGGGGGCCAAGAGACCCAGTACTTC.

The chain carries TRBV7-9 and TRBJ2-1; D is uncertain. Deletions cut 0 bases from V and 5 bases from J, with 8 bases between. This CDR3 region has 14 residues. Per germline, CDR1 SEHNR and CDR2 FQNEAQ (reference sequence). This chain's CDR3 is CASSLAGLDNEQFF. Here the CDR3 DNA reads TGTGCCAGCAGCTTAGCGGGCTTAGACAATGAGCAGTTCTTC. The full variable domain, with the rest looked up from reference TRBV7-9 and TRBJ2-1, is DTGVSQNPRHKITKRGQNVTFRCDPISEHNRLYWYRQTLGQGPEFLTYFQNEAQLEKSRLLSDRFSAERPKGSFSTLEIQRTEQGDSAMYLCASSLAGLDNEQFFGPGTRLTVL.

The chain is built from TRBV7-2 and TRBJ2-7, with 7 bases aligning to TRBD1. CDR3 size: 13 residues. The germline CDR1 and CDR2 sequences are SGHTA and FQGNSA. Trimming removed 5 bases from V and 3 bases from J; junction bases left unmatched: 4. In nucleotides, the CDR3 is TGTGCCAGCAGCAGTTCAGGGGGCTACGAGCAGTACTTC. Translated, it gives CASSSSGGYEQYF.

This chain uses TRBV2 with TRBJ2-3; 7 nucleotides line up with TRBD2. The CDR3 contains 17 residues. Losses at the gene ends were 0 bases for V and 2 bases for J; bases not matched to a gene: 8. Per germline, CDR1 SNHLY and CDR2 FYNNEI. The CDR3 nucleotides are TGTGCCAGCAGTGAAGCCCCCAGGACTAGTGTCACAGATACGCAGTATTTT. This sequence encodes CASSEAPRTSVTDTQYF.

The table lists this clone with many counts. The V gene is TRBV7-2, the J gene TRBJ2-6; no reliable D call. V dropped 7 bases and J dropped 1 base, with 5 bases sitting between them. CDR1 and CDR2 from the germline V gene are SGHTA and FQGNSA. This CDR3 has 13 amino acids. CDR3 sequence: CASITSGANVLTF. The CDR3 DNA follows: TGTGCCAGCATCACTTCTGGGGCCAACGTCCTGACTTTC.

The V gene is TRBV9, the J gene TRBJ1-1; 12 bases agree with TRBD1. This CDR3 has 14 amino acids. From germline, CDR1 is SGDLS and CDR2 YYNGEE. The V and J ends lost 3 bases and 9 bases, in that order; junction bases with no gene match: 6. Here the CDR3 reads CASSALRDRGQAFF. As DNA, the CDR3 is TGTGCCAGCAGCGCTCTACGGGACAGGGGGCAAGCTTTCTTT.

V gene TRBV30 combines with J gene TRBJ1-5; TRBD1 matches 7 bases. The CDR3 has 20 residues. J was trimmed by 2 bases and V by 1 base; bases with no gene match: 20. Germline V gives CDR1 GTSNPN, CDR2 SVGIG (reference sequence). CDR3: CAWSAHQQTGRTQRNQPQHF. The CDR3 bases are TGTGCCTGGAGTGCCCACCAGCAGACAGGGAGAACCCAACGCAATCAGCCCCAGCATTTT.

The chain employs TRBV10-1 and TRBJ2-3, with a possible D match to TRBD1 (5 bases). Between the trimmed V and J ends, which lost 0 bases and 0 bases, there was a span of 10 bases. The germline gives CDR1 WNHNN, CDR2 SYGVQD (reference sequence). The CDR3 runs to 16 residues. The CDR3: CASSESGQGSTDTQYF. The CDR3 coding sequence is TGCGCCAGCAGTGAGTCTGGCCAGGGAAGCACAGATACGCAGTATTTT.

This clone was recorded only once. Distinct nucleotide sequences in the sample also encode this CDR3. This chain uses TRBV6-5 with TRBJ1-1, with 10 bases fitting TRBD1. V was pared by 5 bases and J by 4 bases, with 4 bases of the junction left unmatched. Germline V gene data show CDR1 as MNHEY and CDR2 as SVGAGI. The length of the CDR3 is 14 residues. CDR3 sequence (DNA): TGTGCCAGCAGTCGGGACAGGGGAGTCACTGAAGCTTTCTTT. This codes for CASSRDRGVTEAFF.

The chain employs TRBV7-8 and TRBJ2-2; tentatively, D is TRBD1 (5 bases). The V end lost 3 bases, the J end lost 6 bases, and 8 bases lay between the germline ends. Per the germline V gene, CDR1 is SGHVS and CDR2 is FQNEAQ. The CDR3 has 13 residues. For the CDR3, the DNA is TGTGCCAGCAGCTTGGCAGGGTCCGGGGAGCTGTTTTTT. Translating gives CASSLAGSGELFF.

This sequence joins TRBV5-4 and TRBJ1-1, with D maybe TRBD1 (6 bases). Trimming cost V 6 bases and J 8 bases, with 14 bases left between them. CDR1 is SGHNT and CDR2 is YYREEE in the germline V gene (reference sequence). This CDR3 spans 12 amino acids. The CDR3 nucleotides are TGTGCCAGCAACAAACAGGGATCGGAAGCTTTCTTT. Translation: CASNKQGSEAFF.

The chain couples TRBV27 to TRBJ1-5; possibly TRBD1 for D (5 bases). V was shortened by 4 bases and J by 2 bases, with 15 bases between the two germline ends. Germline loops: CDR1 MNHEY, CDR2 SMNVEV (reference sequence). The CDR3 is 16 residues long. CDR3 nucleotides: TGTGCCAGCAGTTCCCGGGGGTGGGGCGGCAATCAGCCCCAGCATTTT. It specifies CASSSRGWGGNQPQHF.

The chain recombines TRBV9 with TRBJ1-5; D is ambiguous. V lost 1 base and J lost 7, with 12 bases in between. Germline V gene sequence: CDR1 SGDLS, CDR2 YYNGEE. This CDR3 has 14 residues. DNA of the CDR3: TGTGCCAGCAGCGTAAAATTTTCTGGCCAGCCCCAGCATTTT. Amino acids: CASSVKFSGQPQHF.

The CDR3: CASRGSGGFYGYTF. The CDR3 DNA follows: TGTGCCAGCAGGGGATCGGGGGGATTCTATGGCTACACCTTC. The chain carries TRBV6-5 and TRBJ1-2; D possibly corresponds to TRBD1 (5 bases). CDR3 length: 14 amino acids. The germline gives CDR1 MNHEY, CDR2 SVGAGI. V lost 6 bases, J lost 4 bases, and 15 bases lay in between.

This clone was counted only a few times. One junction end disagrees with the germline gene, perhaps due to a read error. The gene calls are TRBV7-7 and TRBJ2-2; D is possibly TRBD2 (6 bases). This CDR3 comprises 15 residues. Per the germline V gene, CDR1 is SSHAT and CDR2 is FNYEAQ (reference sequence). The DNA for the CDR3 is TGTGCTAGCAGTGTCGGGGGACCGGGGACCGGGGAGCTGTTTTTT. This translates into CASSVGGPGTGELFF.

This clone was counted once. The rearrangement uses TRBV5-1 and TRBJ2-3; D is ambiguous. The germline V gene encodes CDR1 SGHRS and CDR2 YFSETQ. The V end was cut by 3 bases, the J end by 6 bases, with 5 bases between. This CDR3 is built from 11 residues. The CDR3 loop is CASSSLDTQYF. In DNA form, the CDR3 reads TGCGCCAGCAGCTCGTTGGATACGCAGTATTTT.